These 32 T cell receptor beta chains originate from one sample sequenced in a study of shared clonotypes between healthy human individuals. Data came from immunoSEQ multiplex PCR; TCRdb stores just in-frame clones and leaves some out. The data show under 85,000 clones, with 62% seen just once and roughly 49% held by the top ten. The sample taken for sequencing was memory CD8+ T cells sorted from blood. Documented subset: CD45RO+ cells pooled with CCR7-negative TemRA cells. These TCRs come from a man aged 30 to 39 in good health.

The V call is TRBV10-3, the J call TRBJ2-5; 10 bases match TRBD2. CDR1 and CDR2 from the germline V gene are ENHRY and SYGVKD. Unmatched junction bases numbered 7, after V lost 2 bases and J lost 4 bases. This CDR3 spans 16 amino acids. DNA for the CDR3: TGTGCCATCAGTGAGACTAGCGGGAAGAGTGGAGAGACCCAGTACTTC. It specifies CAISETSGKSGETQYF.

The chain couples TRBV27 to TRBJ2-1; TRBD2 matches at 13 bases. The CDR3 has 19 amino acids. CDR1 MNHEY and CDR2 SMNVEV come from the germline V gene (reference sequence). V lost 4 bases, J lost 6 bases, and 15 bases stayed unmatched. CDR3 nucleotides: TGTGCCAGCAGTTCCCGACTAGCGGGAGGCCTCCTCCCGCGCAATGAGCAGTTCTTC. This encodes CASSSRLAGGLLPRNEQFF.

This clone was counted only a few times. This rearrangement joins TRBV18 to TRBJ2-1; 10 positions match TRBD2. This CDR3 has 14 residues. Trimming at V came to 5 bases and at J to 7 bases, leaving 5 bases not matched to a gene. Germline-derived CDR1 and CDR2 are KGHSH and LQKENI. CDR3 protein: CASSFRAGGNEQFF. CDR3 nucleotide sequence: TGTGCCAGCTCATTCCGAGCGGGGGGGAATGAGCAGTTCTTC. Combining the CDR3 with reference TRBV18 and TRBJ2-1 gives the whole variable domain NAGVMQNPRHLVRRRGQEARLRCSPMKGHSHVYWYRQLPEEGLKFMVYLQKENIIDESGMPKERFSAEFPKEGPSILRIQQVVRGDSAAYFCASSFRAGGNEQFFGPGTRLTVL.

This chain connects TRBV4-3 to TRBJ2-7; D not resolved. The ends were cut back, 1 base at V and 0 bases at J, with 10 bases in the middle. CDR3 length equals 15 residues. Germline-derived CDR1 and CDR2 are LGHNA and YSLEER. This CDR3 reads CASSQGVSYSYEQYF. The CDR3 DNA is TGCGCCAGCAGCCAAGGGGTTTCGTACTCCTACGAGCAGTACTTC.

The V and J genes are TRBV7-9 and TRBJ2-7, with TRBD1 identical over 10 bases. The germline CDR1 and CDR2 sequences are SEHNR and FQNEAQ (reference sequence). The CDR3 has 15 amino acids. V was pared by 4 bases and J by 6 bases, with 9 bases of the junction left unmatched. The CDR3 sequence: CASSSSSRTGGEQYF. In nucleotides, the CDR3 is TGTGCCAGCAGCTCTTCGTCTCGGACAGGGGGCGAGCAGTACTTC. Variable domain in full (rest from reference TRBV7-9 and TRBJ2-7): DTGVSQNPRHKITKRGQNVTFRCDPISEHNRLYWYRQTLGQGPEFLTYFQNEAQLEKSRLLSDRFSAERPKGSFSTLEIQRTEQGDSAMYLCASSSSSRTGGEQYFGPGTRLTVT.

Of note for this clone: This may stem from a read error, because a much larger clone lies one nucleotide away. CDR3 protein: CASSPGADYEQYF. The CDR3 DNA reads TGTGCCAGCAGTCCGGGGGCCGACTACGAGCAGTACTTC. The V and J genes are TRBV28 and TRBJ2-7; the D gene could be TRBD1 or TRBD2 (6 bases each). The V end lost 5 bases, the J end lost 3 bases, and 11 bases lay between the germline ends. The length of the CDR3 is 13 residues. The germline gives CDR1 MDHEN, CDR2 SYDVKM.

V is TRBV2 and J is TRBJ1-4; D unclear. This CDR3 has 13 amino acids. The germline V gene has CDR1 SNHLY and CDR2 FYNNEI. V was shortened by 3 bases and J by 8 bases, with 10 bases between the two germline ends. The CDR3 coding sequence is TGTGCCAGCAGTGATCTTCGCGGGGAAAAACTGTTTTTT. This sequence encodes CASSDLRGEKLFF.

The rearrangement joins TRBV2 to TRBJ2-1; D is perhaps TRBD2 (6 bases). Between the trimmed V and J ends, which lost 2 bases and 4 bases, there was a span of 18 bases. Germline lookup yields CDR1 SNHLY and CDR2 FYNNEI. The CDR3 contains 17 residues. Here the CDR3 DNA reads TGTGCCAGCAGTGAATGGGACCTTAGCGGAGTTTACAATGAGCAGTTCTTC. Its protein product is CASSEWDLSGVYNEQFF.

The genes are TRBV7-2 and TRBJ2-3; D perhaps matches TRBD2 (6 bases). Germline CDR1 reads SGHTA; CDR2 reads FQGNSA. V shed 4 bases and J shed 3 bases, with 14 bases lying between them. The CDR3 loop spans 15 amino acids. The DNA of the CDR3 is TGTGCCAGCAGCTCCATAGCGGAGGGGACAGATACGCAGTATTTT. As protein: CASSSIAEGTDTQYF.

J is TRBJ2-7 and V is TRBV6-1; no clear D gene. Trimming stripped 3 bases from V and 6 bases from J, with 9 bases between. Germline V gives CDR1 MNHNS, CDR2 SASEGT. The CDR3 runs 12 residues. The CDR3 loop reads CASSEMAVEQYF. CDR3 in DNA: TGTGCCAGCAGTGAGATGGCAGTCGAGCAGTACTTC.

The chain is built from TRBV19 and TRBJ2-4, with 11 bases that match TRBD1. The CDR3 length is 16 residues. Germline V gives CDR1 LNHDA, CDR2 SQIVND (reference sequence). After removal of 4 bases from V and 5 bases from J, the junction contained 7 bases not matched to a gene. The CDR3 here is CASSTWTGGRENIQYF. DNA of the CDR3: TGTGCCAGTAGTACATGGACAGGGGGCAGGGAAAACATTCAGTACTTC. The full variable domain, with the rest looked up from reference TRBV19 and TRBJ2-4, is DGGITQSPKYLFRKEGQNVTLSCEQNLNHDAMYWYRQDPGQGLRLIYYSQIVNDFQKGDIAEGYSVSREKKESFPLTVTSAQKNPTAFYLCASSTWTGGRENIQYFGAGTRLSVL.

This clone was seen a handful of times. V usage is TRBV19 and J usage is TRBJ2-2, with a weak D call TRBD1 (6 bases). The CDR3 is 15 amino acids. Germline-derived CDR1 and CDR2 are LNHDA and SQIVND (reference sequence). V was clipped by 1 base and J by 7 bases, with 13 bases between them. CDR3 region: CASSIGTGMDGELFF. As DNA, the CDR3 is TGTGCCAGTAGTATAGGTACAGGGATGGACGGGGAGCTGTTTTTT.

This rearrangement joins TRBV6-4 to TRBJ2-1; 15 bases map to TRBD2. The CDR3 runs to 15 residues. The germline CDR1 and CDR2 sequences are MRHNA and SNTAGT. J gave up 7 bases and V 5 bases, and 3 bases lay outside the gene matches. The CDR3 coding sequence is TGTGCCAGCAGTCCGGGGACTAGCGGGAGGAATGAGCAGTTCTTC. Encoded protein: CASSPGTSGRNEQFF.

CDR3 in amino acids: CASSVAVARYEQYF. The CDR3 nucleotides read TGTGCCAGCAGCGTAGCGGTAGCGCGATACGAGCAGTACTTC. This rearrangement joins TRBV9 to TRBJ2-7, with D possibly matching TRBD2 (5 bases). The CDR3 consists of 14 residues. Germline V CDR1 and CDR2: SGDLS, YYNGEE. The ends were cut back, 0 bases at V and 4 bases at J, with 11 bases in the middle.

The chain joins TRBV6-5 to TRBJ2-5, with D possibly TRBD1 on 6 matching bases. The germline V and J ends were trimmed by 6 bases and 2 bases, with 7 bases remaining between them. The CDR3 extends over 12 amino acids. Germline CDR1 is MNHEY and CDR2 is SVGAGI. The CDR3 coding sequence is TGTGCCAGCAGGACAGGACAAGAGACCCAGTACTTC. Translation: CASRTGQETQYF.

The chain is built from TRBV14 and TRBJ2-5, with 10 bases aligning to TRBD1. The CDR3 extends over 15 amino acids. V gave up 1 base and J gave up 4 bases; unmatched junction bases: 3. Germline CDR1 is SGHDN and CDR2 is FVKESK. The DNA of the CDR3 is TGTGCCAGCAGCCAAGGACAGGGGGCCGGAGAGACCCAGTACTTC. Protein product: CASSQGQGAGETQYF.

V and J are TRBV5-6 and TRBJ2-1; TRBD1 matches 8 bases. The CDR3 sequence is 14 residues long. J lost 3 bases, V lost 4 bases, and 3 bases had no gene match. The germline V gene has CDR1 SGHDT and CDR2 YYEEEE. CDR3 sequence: CASSATGVYNEQFF. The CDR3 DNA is TGTGCCAGCAGCGCGACAGGGGTCTACAATGAGCAGTTCTTC.

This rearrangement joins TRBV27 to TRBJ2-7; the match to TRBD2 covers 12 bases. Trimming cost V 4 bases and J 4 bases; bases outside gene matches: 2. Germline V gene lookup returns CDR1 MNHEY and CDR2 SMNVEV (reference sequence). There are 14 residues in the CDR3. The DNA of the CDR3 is TGTGCCAGCAGTTCGACTAGCGGGAGATACGAGCAGTACTTC. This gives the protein CASSSTSGRYEQYF.

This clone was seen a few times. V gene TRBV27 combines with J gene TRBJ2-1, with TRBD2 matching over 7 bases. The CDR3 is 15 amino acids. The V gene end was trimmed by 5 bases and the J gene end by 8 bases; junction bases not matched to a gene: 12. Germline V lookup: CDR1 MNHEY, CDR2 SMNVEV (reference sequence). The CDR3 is CASSPYRLAVYEQFF. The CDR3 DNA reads TGTGCCAGCAGTCCATACCGACTAGCCGTGTATGAGCAGTTCTTC.

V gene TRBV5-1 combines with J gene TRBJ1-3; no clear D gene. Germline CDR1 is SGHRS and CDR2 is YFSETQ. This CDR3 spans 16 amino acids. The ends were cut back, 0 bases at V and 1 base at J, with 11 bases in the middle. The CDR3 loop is CASSLDGVESGNTIYF. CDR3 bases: TGCGCCAGCAGCTTGGATGGGGTAGAGTCTGGAAACACCATATATTTT. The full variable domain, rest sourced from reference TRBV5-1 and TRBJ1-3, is KAGVTQTPRYLIKTRGQQVTLSCSPISGHRSVSWYQQTPGQGLQFLFEYFSETQRNKGNFPGRFSGRQFSNSRSEMNVSTLELGDSALYLCASSLDGVESGNTIYFGEGSWLTVV.

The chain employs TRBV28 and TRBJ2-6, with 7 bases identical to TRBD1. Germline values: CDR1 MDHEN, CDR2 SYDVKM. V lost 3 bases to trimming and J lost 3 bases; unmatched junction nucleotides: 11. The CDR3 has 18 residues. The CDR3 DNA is TGTGCCAGCAGTTTCCACTTACAGGGGTACGGTGGGGCCAACGTCCTGACTTTC. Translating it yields CASSFHLQGYGGANVLTF.

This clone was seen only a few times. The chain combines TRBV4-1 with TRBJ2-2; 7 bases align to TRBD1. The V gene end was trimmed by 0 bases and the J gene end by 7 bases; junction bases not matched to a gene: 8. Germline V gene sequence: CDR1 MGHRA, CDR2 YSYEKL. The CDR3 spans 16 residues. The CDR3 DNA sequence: TGCGCCAGCAGCCAAGATGTGCAGGGGGTAGGCGGGGAGCTGTTTTTT. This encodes CASSQDVQGVGGELFF.

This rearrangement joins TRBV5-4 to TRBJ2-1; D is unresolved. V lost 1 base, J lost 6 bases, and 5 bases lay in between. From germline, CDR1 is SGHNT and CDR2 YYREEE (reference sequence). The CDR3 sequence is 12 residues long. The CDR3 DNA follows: TGTGCCAGCAGCTTGTTTCCCAATGAGCAGTTCTTC. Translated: CASSLFPNEQFF.

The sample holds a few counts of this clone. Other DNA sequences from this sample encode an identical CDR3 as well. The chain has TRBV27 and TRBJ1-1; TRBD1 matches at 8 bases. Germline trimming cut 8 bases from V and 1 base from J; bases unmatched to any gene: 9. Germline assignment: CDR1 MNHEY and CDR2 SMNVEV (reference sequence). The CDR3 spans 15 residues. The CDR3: CASSFRGTGNTEAFF. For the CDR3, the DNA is TGTGCCAGCTCCTTTAGGGGGACAGGGAACACTGAAGCTTTCTTT.

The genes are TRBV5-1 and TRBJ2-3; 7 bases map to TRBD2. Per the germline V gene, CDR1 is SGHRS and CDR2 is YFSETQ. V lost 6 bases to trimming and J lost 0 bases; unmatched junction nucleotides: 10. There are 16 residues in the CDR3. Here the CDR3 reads CASTTPSGTSTDTQYF. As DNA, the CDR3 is TGCGCCAGCACCACCCCCAGCGGGACTAGCACAGATACGCAGTATTTT.

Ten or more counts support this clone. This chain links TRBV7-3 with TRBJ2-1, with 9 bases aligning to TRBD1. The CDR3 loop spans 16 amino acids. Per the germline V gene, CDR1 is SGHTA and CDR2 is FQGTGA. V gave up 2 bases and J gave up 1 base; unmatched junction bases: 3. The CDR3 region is CASSLSTGGSYNEQFF. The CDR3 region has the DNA TGTGCCAGCAGCTTATCGACAGGGGGATCCTACAATGAGCAGTTCTTC.

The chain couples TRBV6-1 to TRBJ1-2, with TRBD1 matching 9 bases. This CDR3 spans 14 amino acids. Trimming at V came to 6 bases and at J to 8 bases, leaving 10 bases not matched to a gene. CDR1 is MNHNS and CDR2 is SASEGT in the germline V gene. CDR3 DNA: TGTGCCAGCAGCGACCGGGACAGGGCGAGCGGCTACACCTTC. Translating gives CASSDRDRASGYTF.

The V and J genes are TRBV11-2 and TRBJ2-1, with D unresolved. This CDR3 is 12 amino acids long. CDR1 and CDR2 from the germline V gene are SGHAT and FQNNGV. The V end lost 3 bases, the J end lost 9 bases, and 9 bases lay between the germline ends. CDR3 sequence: CASSLELGEQFF. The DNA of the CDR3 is TGTGCCAGCAGCTTGGAGCTGGGTGAGCAGTTCTTC.

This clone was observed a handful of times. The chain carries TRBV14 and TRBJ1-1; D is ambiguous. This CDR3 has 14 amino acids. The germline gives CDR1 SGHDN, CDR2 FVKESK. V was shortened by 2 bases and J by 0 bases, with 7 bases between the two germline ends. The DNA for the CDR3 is TGTGCCAGCAGCCAACCTCTATTGAACACTGAAGCTTTCTTT. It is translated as CASSQPLLNTEAFF.

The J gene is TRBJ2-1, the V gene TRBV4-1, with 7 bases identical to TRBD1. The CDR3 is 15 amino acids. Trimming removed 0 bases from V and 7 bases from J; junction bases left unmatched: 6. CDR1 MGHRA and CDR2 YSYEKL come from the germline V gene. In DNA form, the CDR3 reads TGCGCCAGCAGCCAAGAGAGGGGGCCCGGGAATGAGCAGTTCTTC. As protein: CASSQERGPGNEQFF.

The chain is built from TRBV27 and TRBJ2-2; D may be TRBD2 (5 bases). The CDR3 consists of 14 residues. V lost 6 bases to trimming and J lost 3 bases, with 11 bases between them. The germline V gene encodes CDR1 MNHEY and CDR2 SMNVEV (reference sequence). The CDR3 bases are TGTGCCAGCAGGCCAGGAGGTTACACCGGGGAGCTGTTTTTT. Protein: CASRPGGYTGELFF.

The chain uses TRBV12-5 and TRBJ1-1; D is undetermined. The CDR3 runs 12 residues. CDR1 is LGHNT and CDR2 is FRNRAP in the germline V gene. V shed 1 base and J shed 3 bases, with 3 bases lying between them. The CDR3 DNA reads TGTGCTAGTGGTTTGGAAGACACTGAAGCTTTCTTT. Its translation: CASGLEDTEAFF.